A selection of T cell receptor beta chains follows, all from one sample in a study of tumor T cells in aggressive B-cell lymphoma. Profiling relied on immunoSEQ multiplex PCR, and the TCRdb table lists in-frame clones only, not all of them. The top ten clones hold roughly 9.1% of a sample with 2,000 to 2,500 clones, roughly 89% of them seen once. Sequencing used tumor tissue. The receptors originated from an adult with diffuse large B cell lymphoma. Each CDR3 is given with its conserved first and last residue. The D gene is left open where the match is weak. Size is stated for part of the rows, as once, few or many counts, or as a class when the clone is expanded.

NA,TRBV2,TRBJ2-7,TRBD2,CASSDEGGGSSYEQYF,TGTGCCAGCAGTGATGAGGGCGGGGGGTCCTCCTACGAGCAGTACTTC
NA,TRBV21-1,TRBJ2-7,NA,CASSPRSPLNEQYF,TGTGCCAGCAGCCCAAGGAGCCCCCTAAACGAGCAGTACTTC
NA,TRBV6-1,TRBJ2-7,NA,CASSEVNRGGDEQYF,TGTGCCAGCAGTGAAGTCAACAGGGGGGGCGACGAGCAGTACTTC
NA,TRBV11-2,TRBJ1-4,NA,CASSPNNEKLFF,TGTGCCAGCAGCCCCAATAATGAAAAACTGTTTTTT
NA,TRBV7-2,TRBJ2-7,NA,CASSLRLASPYEQYF,TGTGCCAGCAGCTTACGCCTCGCCAGTCCGTACGAGCAGTACTTC
once,TRBV5-1,TRBJ2-3,TRBD2,CASRTSTSGGLGDTQYF,TGCGCCAGCAGGACGAGTACTAGCGGGGGGCTGGGTGATACGCAGTATTTT
NA,TRBV7-8,TRBJ1-5,NA,CATTALPRGPQHF,TGTGCTACCACGGCACTCCCCAGGGGGCCCCAGCATTTT
NA,TRBV7-9,TRBJ2-5,TRBD1,CASSHRDRGISETQYF,TGTGCCAGCAGCCACCGGGACAGGGGAATCTCGGAGACCCAGTACTTC
NA,TRBV11-2,TRBJ2-7,TRBD1,CASSLAWTGSEQYF,TGTGCCAGCAGCTTAGCCTGGACAGGGTCCGAGCAGTACTTC
NA,TRBV2,TRBJ2-1,TRBD2,CASSRTSGGPRNEQFF,TGTGCCAGCAGTCGGACTAGCGGGGGGCCTCGGAATGAGCAGTTCTTC
NA,TRBV19,TRBJ1-5,NA,CASSQDRSNQPQHF,TGTGCCAGTAGTCAGGACAGAAGCAATCAGCCCCAGCATTTT
NA,TRBV5-4,TRBJ2-1,TRBD1,CASSSPDRRYNEQFF,TGTGCCAGCAGCTCCCCGGACAGGCGGTACAATGAGCAGTTCTTC
NA,TRBV10-3,TRBJ2-4,NA,CAISEVSKNIQYF,TGTGCCATCAGTGAGGTCTCGAAAAACATTCAGTACTTC
NA,TRBV11-2,TRBJ2-3,TRBD2,CASSLGRGGPTDTQYF,TGTGCCAGCAGCTTAGGGCGGGGGGGCCCGACAGATACGCAGTATTTT
NA,TRBV27,TRBJ1-2,NA,CASSFKGANYGYTF,TGTGCCAGCAGTTTCAAGGGAGCCAACTATGGCTACACCTTC
NA,TRBV27,TRBJ2-1,TRBD1,CASSLGQGWYNEQFF,TGTGCCAGCAGTCTAGGACAGGGTTGGTACAATGAGCAGTTCTTC
once,TRBV28,TRBJ1-5,NA,CASSSDTQENQPQHF,TGTGCCAGCAGTTCAGACACTCAAGAAAATCAGCCCCAGCATTTT
few,TRBV19,TRBJ2-3,TRBD2,CASSIDSPLAGSTDTQYF,TGTGCCAGTAGTATAGATTCCCCTCTAGCGGGGAGCACAGATACGCAGTATTTT
NA,TRBV4-1,TRBJ2-6,TRBD2,CASSQEAGVPGANVLTF,TGCGCCAGCAGCCAAGAAGCGGGAGTCCCCGGGGCCAACGTCCTGACTTTC
once,TRBV7-9,TRBJ1-4,NA,CASSPLPGAAGGKLFF,TGTGCCAGCAGCCCACTCCCCGGTGCGGCCGGCGGGAAACTGTTTTTT
NA,TRBV7-9,TRBJ2-5,NA,CASSAPTEQETQYF,TGTGCCAGCAGCGCACCGACAGAACAAGAGACCCAGTACTTC
once,TRBV6-5,TRBJ2-5,TRBD1,CASNGQAQETQYF,TGTGCCAGCAACGGACAGGCCCAAGAGACCCAGTACTTC
NA,TRBV28,TRBJ2-2,TRBD1,CASSLTTGGTGELFF,TGTGCCAGCAGTTTAACCACAGGGGGTACCGGGGAGCTGTTTTTT
NA,TRBV28,TRBJ1-5,TRBD1,CASSLGTVLEFNQPQHF,TGTGCCAGCAGTCTAGGGACAGTCCTAGAATTCAATCAGCCCCAGCATTTT
once,TRBV19,TRBJ1-5,NA,CASRSRDYDQPQHF,TGTGCCAGTAGATCCCGGGACTATGATCAGCCCCAGCATTTT